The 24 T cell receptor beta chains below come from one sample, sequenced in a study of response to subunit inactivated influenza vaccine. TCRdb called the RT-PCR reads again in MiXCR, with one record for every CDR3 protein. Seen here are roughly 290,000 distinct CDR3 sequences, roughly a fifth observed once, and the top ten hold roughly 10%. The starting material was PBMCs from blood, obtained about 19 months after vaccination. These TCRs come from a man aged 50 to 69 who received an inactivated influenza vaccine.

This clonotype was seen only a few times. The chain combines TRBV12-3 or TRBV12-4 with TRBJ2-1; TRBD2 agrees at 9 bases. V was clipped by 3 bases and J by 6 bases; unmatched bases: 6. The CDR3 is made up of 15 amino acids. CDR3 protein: CASSFGRGGRNEQFF. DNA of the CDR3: TGTGCCAGCAGTTTTGGGCGGGGGGGCCGCAATGAGCAGTTCTTC.

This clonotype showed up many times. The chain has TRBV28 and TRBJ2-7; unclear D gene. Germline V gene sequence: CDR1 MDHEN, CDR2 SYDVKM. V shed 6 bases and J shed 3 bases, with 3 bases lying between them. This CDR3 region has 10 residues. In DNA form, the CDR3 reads TGTGCCAGCAGCGACTACGAGCAGTACTTC. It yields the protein CASSDYEQYF.

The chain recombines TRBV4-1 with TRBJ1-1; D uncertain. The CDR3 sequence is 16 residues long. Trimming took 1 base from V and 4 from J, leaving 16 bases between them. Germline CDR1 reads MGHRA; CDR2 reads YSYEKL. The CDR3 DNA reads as TGCGCCAGCAGCCAAGTATCTCGGGGAGGAAGCACTGAAGCTTTCTTT. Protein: CASSQVSRGGSTEAFF.

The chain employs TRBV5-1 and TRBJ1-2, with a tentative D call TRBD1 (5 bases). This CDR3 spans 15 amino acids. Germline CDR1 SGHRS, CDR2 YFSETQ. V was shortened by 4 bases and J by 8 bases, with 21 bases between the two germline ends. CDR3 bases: TGCGCCAGCAGCCCGTCCCAGGGCGCGGAAATGGGCTACACCTTC. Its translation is CASSPSQGAEMGYTF.

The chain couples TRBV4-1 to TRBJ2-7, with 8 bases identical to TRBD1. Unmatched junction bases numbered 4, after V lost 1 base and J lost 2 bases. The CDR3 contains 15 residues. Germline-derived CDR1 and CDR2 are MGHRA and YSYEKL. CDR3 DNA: TGCGCCAGCAGCCAAGGGGACAGGAGTGCCTACGAGCAGTACTTC. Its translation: CASSQGDRSAYEQYF.

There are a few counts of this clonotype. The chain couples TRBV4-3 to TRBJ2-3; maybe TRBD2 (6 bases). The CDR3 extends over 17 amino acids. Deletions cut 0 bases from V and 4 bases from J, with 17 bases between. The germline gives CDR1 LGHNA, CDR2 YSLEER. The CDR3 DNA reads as TGCGCCAGCAGCCAAGATCTTTGGGGAGGATTGGCAGATACGCAGTATTTT. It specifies CASSQDLWGGLADTQYF.

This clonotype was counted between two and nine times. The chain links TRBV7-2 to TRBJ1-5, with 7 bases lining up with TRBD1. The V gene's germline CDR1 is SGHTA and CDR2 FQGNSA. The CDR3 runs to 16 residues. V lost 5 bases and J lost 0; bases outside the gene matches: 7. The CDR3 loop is CASSTGDAYSNQPQHF. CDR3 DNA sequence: TGTGCCAGCAGCACAGGGGACGCTTATAGCAATCAGCCCCAGCATTTT.

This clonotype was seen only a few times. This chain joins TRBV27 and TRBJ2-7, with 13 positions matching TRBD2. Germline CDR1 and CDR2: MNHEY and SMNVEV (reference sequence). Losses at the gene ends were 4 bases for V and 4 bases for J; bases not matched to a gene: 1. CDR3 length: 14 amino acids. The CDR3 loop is CASSSGLAGYEQYF. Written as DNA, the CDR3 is TGTGCCAGCAGTTCGGGACTAGCGGGGTACGAGCAGTACTTC.

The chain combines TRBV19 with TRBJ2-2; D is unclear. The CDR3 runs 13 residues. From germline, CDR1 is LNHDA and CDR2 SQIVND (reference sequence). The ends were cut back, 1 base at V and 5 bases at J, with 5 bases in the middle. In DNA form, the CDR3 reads TGTGCCAGTAGTATAGGGGGTACCGGGGAGCTGTTTTTT. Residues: CASSIGGTGELFF. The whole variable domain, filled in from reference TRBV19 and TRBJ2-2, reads DGGITQSPKYLFRKEGQNVTLSCEQNLNHDAMYWYRQDPGQGLRLIYYSQIVNDFQKGDIAEGYSVSREKKESFPLTVTSAQKNPTAFYLCASSIGGTGELFFGEGSRLTVL.

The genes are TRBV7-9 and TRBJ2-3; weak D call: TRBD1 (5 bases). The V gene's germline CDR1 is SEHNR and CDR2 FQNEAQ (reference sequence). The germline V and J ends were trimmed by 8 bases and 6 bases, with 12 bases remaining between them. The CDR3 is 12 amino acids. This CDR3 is CASSGHADTQYF. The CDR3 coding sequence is TGTGCCAGCTCAGGACACGCCGATACGCAGTATTTT.

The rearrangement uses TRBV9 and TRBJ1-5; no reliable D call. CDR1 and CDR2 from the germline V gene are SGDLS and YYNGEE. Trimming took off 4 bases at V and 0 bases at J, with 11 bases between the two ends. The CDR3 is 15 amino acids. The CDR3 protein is CASSPAVDSNQPQHF. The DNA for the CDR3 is TGTGCCAGCAGCCCAGCGGTGGATAGCAATCAGCCCCAGCATTTT.

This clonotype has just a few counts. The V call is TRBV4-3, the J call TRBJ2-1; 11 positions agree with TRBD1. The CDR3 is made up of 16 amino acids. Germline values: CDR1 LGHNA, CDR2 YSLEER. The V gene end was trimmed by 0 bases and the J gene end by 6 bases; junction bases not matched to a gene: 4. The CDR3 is CASSQDTGQGGNEQFF. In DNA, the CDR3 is TGCGCCAGCAGCCAAGATACGGGACAGGGGGGCAATGAGCAGTTCTTC.

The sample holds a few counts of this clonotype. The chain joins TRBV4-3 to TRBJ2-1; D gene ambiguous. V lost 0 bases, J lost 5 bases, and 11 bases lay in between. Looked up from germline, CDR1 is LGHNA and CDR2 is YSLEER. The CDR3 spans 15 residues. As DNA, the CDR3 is TGCGCCAGCAGCCAAGATTCATCTGCGGACAATGAGCAGTTCTTC. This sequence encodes CASSQDSSADNEQFF.

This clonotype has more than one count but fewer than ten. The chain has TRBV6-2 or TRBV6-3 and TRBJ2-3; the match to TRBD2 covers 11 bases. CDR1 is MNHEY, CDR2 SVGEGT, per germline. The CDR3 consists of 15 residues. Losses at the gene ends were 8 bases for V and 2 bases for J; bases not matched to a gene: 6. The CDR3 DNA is TGTGCCAGCGTGGGGACTAGCGGCCACACAGATACGCAGTATTTT. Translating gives CASVGTSGHTDTQYF.

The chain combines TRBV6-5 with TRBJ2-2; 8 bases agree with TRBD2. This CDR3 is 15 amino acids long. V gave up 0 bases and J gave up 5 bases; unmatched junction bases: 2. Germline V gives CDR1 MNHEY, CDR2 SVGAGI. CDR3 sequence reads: CASSYSASGTGELFF. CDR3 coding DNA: TGTGCCAGCAGTTACTCGGCTAGCGGGACCGGGGAGCTGTTTTTT.

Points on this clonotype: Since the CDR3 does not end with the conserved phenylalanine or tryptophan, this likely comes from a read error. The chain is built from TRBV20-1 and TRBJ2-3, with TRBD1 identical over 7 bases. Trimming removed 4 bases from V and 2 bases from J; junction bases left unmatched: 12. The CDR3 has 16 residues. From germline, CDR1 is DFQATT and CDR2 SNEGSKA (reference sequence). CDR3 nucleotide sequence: TGCAGTGCTACTCTCGGACAGGTACTCCTCACAGATACGCAGTATTCT. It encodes CSATLGQVLLTDTQYS.

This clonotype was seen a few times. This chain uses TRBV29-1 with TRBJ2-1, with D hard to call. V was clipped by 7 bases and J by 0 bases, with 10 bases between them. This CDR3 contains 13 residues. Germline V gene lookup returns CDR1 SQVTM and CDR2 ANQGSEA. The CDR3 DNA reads TGCAGCGCGTCGGCGAGCTCCTACAATGAGCAGTTCTTC. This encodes CSASASSYNEQFF.

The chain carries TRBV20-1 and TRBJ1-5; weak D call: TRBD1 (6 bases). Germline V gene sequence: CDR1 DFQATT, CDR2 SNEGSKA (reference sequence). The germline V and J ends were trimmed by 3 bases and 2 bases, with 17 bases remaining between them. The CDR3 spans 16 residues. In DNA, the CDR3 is TGCAGTGCTAGGGGCTCAACAGGGATTGGCAATCAGCCCCAGCATTTT. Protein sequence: CSARGSTGIGNQPQHF.

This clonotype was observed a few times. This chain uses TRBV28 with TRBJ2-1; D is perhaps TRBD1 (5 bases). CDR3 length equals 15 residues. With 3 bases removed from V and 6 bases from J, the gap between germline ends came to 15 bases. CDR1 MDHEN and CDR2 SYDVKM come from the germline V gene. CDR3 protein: CASSFSGVGVNEQFF. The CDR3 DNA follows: TGTGCCAGCAGTTTTTCAGGAGTAGGGGTCAATGAGCAGTTCTTC.

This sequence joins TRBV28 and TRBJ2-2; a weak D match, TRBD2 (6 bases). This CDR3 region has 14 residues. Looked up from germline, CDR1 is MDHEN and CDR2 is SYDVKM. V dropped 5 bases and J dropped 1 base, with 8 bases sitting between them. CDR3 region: CASSLARNTGELFF. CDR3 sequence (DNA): TGTGCCAGCAGTCTAGCGAGGAACACCGGGGAGCTGTTTTTT.

The CDR3 bases are TGTGCCAGCTCGTCGTCAGGGGTTACCTATAATTCACCCCTCCACTTT. It is translated as CASSSSGVTYNSPLHF. This sequence joins TRBV18 and TRBJ1-6, with D tentatively TRBD1 (6 bases). The CDR3 runs 16 residues. V lost 6 bases, J lost 2 bases, and 14 bases lay in between. Germline CDR1 is KGHSH and CDR2 is LQKENI.

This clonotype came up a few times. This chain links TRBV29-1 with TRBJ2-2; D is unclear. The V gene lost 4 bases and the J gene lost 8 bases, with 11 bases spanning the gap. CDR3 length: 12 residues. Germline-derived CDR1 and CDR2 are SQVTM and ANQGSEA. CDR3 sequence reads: CSVGSIGGELFF. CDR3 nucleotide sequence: TGCAGCGTTGGGTCGATTGGAGGGGAGCTGTTTTTT.

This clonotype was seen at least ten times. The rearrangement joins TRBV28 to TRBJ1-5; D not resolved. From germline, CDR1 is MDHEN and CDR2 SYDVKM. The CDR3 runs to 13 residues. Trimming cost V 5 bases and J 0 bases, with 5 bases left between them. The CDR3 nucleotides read TGTGCCAGCAGTCCTGATAGCAATCAGCCCCAGCATTTT. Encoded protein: CASSPDSNQPQHF.

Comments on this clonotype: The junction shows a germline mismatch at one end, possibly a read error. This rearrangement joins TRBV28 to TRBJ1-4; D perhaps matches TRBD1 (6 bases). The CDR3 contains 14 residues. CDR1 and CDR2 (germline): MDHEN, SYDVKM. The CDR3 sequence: CSSSLTGTNEKLFF. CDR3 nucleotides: TGTTCCAGCAGTCTTACAGGGACTAATGAAAAACTGTTTTTT.